The source of this TCR beta chain is a study of Ad26.COV2.S vaccination and SARS-CoV-2 variants. Measured with immunoSEQ multiplex PCR; TCRdb has only the in-frame clones, and not every one. The sample has 300,000 to 400,000 clones, around nine tenths seen once. The CDR3 loop spans 14 amino acids. Germline V gives CDR1 MNHEY, CDR2 SVGAGI. The germline V and J ends were trimmed by 5 bases and 6 bases, with 15 bases remaining between them. Study-level findings and limits: Similar non-spike TCR breadth was seen in vaccine and placebo recipients.

A word on this clone: No antigen is known for it.

Noted treatment: roughly 18 received Ad26.COV2.S at low or high dose, single or two shots; about 5 received placebo; per-sample allocation not given. Samples analyzed were those drawn on day 63 after the first vaccine or placebo injection. The sequencing used peripheral blood, collected in a trial of Ad26.COV2.S vaccine versus placebo. This clonotype was sampled from a person aged 18-60 years who received the Ad26.COV2.S COVID-19 vaccine or a placebo. The chain links TRBV6-5 to TRBJ2-3, with unresolved D. This CDR3 reads CASSTADKEDTQYF. The CDR3 nucleotides are TGTGCCAGCAGTACGGCAGACAAGGAGGATACGCAGTATTTT.